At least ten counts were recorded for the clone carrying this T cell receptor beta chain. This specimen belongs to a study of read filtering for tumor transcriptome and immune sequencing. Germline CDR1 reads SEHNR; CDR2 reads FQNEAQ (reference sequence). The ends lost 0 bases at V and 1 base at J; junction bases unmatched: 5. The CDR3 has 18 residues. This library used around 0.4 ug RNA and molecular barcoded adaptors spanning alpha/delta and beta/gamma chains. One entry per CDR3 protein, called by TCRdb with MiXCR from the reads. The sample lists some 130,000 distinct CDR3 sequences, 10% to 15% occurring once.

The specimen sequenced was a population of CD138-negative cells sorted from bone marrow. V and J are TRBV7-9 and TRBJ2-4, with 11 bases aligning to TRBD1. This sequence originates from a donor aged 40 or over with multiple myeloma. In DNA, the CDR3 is TGTGCCAGCAGCTTAGCGGGCGGGACAGGGGGTGCCAAAAACATTCAGTACTTC. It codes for CASSLAGGTGGAKNIQYF. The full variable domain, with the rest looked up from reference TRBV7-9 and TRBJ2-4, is DTGVSQNPRHKITKRGQNVTFRCDPISEHNRLYWYRQTLGQGPEFLTYFQNEAQLEKSRLLSDRFSAERPKGSFSTLEIQRTEQGDSAMYLCASSLAGGTGGAKNIQYFGAGTRLSVL.